This is a list of T cell receptor beta chains from one sample in a study of vaccination effects on CD4 cells after COVID-19. Their specific antigens are unknown. TCRdb keeps only in-frame clones here, not all; method: immunoSEQ multiplex PCR. The sample gives 30,000 or so clones, roughly two thirds of which show up once; 9.5% to 15% is in the top ten. The starting material was CD4+ T cells from PBMCs cultured with HCoV-229E spike peptides, obtained after COVID-19 vaccination. The receptors stem from a human donor who received a COVID-19 vaccine. The CDR3 runs from the conserved cysteine through the conserved F or W. The D gene is left open where the match is weak. Clone size is not always given. Where it is, it says once, few, many or a class for expanded clones.

size: -
J: TRBJ1-5
length: 13
V: TRBV5-1
D: -
CDR3: CASSLGGDQPQHF
DNA: TGCGCCAGCAGCTTGGGGGGAGATCAGCCCCAGCATTTT

size: -
J: TRBJ1-5
length: 15
V: TRBV6-6
D: -
CDR3: CASSYSTVSNQPQHF
DNA: TGTGCCAGCAGTTACTCGACGGTGAGCAATCAGCCCCAGCATTTT

size: -
J: TRBJ2-1
length: 16
V: TRBV19
D: TRBD2
CDR3: CASSPRSGGGYNEQFF
DNA: TGTGCCAGTAGTCCCCGTAGCGGGGGTGGCTACAATGAGCAGTTCTTC

size: few
J: TRBJ2-7
length: 13
V: TRBV18
D: -
CDR3: CASSPVLRDEQYF
DNA: TGTGCCAGCTCACCTGTCCTGCGGGACGAGCAGTACTTC

size: -
J: TRBJ1-5
length: 12
V: TRBV15
D: -
CDR3: CATSRDNQPQHF
DNA: TGTGCCACCAGCAGGGACAATCAGCCCCAGCATTTT

size: -
J: TRBJ2-5
length: 16
V: TRBV10-1
D: TRBD2
CDR3: CASSTGTSGKQETQYF
DNA: TGCGCCAGCAGTACCGGGACTAGCGGGAAACAAGAGACCCAGTACTTC

size: -
J: TRBJ1-3
length: 15
V: TRBV5-1
D: -
CDR3: CASSLGSGNGNTIYF
DNA: TGCGCCAGCAGCTTGGGGTCAGGGAACGGAAACACCATATATTTT

size: few
J: TRBJ1-2
length: 17
V: TRBV19
D: TRBD1
CDR3: CASSTPGQGRANYGYTF
DNA: TGTGCCAGTAGTACACCGGGACAGGGGCGAGCTAACTATGGCTACACCTTC

size: -
J: TRBJ2-2
length: 14
V: TRBV6-5
D: TRBD1
CDR3: CASRDRVNTGELFF
DNA: TGTGCCAGCAGGGACAGGGTGAACACCGGGGAGCTGTTTTTT

size: few
J: TRBJ2-1
length: 14
V: TRBV4-1
D: TRBD1
CDR3: CASSQGQDRQEQFF
DNA: TGCGCCAGCAGCCAAGGCCAGGACAGGCAAGAGCAGTTCTTC

size: once
J: TRBJ2-2
length: 15
V: TRBV6-5
D: TRBD1
CDR3: CASSYSWTGAGELFF
DNA: TGTGCCAGCAGTTACTCCTGGACAGGGGCCGGGGAGCTGTTTTTT

size: -
J: TRBJ2-2
length: 15
V: TRBV6-5
D: TRBD2
CDR3: CASSGLARNTGELFF
DNA: TGTGCCAGCAGCGGACTAGCGCGAAACACCGGGGAGCTGTTTTTT

size: -
J: TRBJ1-3
length: 16
V: TRBV3-1/TRBV3-2
D: -
CDR3: CASSQDLTFSGNTIYF
DNA: TGTGCCAGCAGCCAAGATTTGACATTCTCTGGAAACACCATATATTTT

size: -
J: TRBJ2-1
length: 16
V: TRBV5-1
D: TRBD2
CDR3: CASSLSAGGPYNEQFF
DNA: TGCGCCAGCAGCCTATCAGCGGGGGGGCCCTACAATGAGCAGTTCTTC

size: -
J: TRBJ2-5
length: 17
V: TRBV7-9
D: TRBD1
CDR3: CASSLTGGRTVTGTQYF
DNA: TGTGCCAGCAGCTTGACAGGGGGCCGGACCGTGACAGGGACCCAGTACTTC

size: -
J: TRBJ2-1
length: 15
V: TRBV5-1
D: -
CDR3: CASSFGAGLYNEQFF
DNA: TGCGCCAGCAGCTTCGGGGCAGGCCTTTACAATGAGCAGTTCTTC

size: -
J: TRBJ2-1
length: 19
V: TRBV10-1
D: TRBD2
CDR3: CASSGSNSASGRGYNEQFF
DNA: TGCGCCAGCAGTGGATCTAATTCGGCTAGCGGGAGGGGATACAATGAGCAGTTCTTC

size: -
J: TRBJ2-5
length: 16
V: TRBV5-1
D: TRBD2
CDR3: CASSLYAGGSQETQYF
DNA: TGCGCCAGCAGCTTGTATGCGGGAGGATCTCAAGAGACCCAGTACTTC

size: -
J: TRBJ2-2
length: 13
V: TRBV5-1
D: -
CDR3: CASSPGNTGELFF
DNA: TGCGCCAGCAGCCCCGGGAACACCGGGGAGCTGTTTTTT

size: -
J: TRBJ2-7
length: 11
V: TRBV5-6
D: TRBD1
CDR3: CASSRTGVEYF
DNA: TGTGCCAGCAGCAGGACAGGGGTCGAGTACTTC